The rows below give T cell receptor beta chains drawn from one sample of a study of regulatory T cells in long-lasting Graves disease. From the multiplex PCR reads, TCRdb called clonotypes with MiXCR, one entry per CDR3 protein. The sample holds a few hundred thousand distinct CDR3 sequences, 23% seen once. The specimen was peripheral blood mononuclear cells (PBMCs), collected when the disease was refractory, from a patient treated with antithyroid drugs. Receptors were obtained from a female donor with Graves disease. Both conserved end residues are part of each CDR3. Fields, in order: clone size, V gene, D gene, J gene, CDR3 length, CDR3 protein, CDR3 DNA. The D gene is left open where the match is weak. The size entry is marked missing in some rows and otherwise reads once, few, many or a size class.

clone_size: few
v_call: TRBV15
d_call: NA
j_call: TRBJ1-5
cdr3_length: 16
cdr3_aa: CATSRVYRVGYQPQHF
cdr3_nt: TGTGCCACCAGCAGAGTGTACAGGGTTGGATATCAGCCCCAGCATTTT

clone_size: many
v_call: TRBV6-1
d_call: TRBD1
j_call: TRBJ1-2
cdr3_length: 15
cdr3_aa: CASTDLTGGHYGYTF
cdr3_nt: TGTGCCAGCACCGACCTGACAGGGGGACACTATGGCTACACCTTC

clone_size: NA
v_call: TRBV20-1
d_call: TRBD1
j_call: TRBJ1-1
cdr3_length: 13
cdr3_aa: CSAKKTGVPEAFF
cdr3_nt: TGCAGTGCTAAAAAAACAGGGGTACCTGAAGCTTTCTTT

clone_size: NA
v_call: TRBV7-8
d_call: NA
j_call: TRBJ1-1
cdr3_length: 11
cdr3_aa: CASSLYAEAFF
cdr3_nt: TGTGCCAGCAGCTTATATGCTGAAGCTTTCTTT

clone_size: few
v_call: TRBV29-1
d_call: NA
j_call: TRBJ1-2
cdr3_length: 12
cdr3_aa: CSVESGAGGYTF
cdr3_nt: TGCAGCGTTGAGTCAGGGGCGGGTGGCTACACCTTC

clone_size: few
v_call: TRBV14
d_call: NA
j_call: TRBJ1-2
cdr3_length: 13
cdr3_aa: CASSEIYRVGYTF
cdr3_nt: TGTGCCAGCAGCGAGATCTACAGGGTTGGCTACACCTTC

clone_size: many
v_call: TRBV6-1
d_call: NA
j_call: TRBJ1-2
cdr3_length: 14
cdr3_aa: CASSEEWATYGYTF
cdr3_nt: TGTGCCAGCAGTGAAGAGTGGGCGACCTATGGCTACACCTTC

clone_size: NA
v_call: TRBV7-2
d_call: TRBD2
j_call: TRBJ2-1
cdr3_length: 14
cdr3_aa: CASSPGLAGVEQFF
cdr3_nt: TGTGCCAGCAGCCCGGGACTAGCGGGAGTAGAGCAGTTCTTC

clone_size: NA
v_call: TRBV28
d_call: NA
j_call: TRBJ2-7
cdr3_length: 14
cdr3_aa: CASSLSGASSEQYF
cdr3_nt: TGTGCCAGCAGTTTGTCGGGGGCATCGTCCGAGCAGTACTTC

clone_size: few
v_call: TRBV30
d_call: TRBD1
j_call: TRBJ2-7
cdr3_length: 14
cdr3_aa: CAWSGGDRRGEQYF
cdr3_nt: TGTGCCTGGAGTGGGGGGGACAGGAGGGGCGAGCAGTACTTC

clone_size: many
v_call: TRBV28
d_call: NA
j_call: TRBJ1-5
cdr3_length: 15
cdr3_aa: CASRLRGSLNQPQHF
cdr3_nt: TGTGCCAGCAGACTCAGGGGTTCTCTCAATCAGCCCCAGCATTTT

clone_size: few
v_call: TRBV3-1
d_call: NA
j_call: TRBJ1-1
cdr3_length: 16
cdr3_aa: CASSPTGTSNLAEAFF
cdr3_nt: TGTGCCAGCAGCCCAACCGGGACAAGTAATTTGGCTGAAGCTTTCTTT

clone_size: few
v_call: TRBV5-1
d_call: TRBD1
j_call: TRBJ1-1
cdr3_length: 15
cdr3_aa: CASSQGQGKNTEAFF
cdr3_nt: TGCGCCAGCAGCCAAGGACAGGGTAAGAACACTGAAGCTTTCTTT

clone_size: NA
v_call: TRBV5-1
d_call: NA
j_call: TRBJ1-4
cdr3_length: 14
cdr3_aa: CASRVAKSNEKLFF
cdr3_nt: TGCGCCAGCAGGGTTGCCAAATCGAATGAAAAACTGTTTTTT

clone_size: many
v_call: TRBV28
d_call: NA
j_call: TRBJ1-1
cdr3_length: 14
cdr3_aa: CASRQQGGSTEAFF
cdr3_nt: TGTGCCAGCAGACAACAGGGCGGGAGCACTGAAGCTTTCTTT

clone_size: many
v_call: TRBV2
d_call: TRBD1
j_call: TRBJ1-1
cdr3_length: 14
cdr3_aa: CASRTGQQNTEAFF
cdr3_nt: TGTGCCAGCAGGACGGGACAGCAGAACACTGAAGCTTTCTTT

clone_size: NA
v_call: TRBV24-1
d_call: NA
j_call: TRBJ1-1
cdr3_length: 14
cdr3_aa: CATSDPGGDTEAFF
cdr3_nt: TGTGCCACCAGTGACCCCGGTGGGGACACTGAAGCTTTCTTT

clone_size: NA
v_call: TRBV29-1
d_call: TRBD1
j_call: TRBJ1-2
cdr3_length: 14
cdr3_aa: CSVMEQSIGGGYTF
cdr3_nt: TGCAGCGTCATGGAGCAGTCCATAGGGGGCGGCTACACCTTC

clone_size: NA
v_call: TRBV28
d_call: NA
j_call: TRBJ2-7
cdr3_length: 14
cdr3_aa: CASSSLMDPYEQYF
cdr3_nt: TGTGCCAGCAGTTCACTCATGGACCCATACGAGCAGTACTTC

clone_size: many
v_call: TRBV12-3/TRBV12-4
d_call: NA
j_call: TRBJ1-1
cdr3_length: 12
cdr3_aa: CASSLQGPEAFF
cdr3_nt: TGTGCCAGCAGTTTGCAGGGGCCTGAAGCTTTCTTT

clone_size: few
v_call: TRBV19
d_call: NA
j_call: TRBJ1-1
cdr3_length: 13
cdr3_aa: CASSLGIVAEAFF
cdr3_nt: TGTGCCAGCTCTTTAGGGATAGTGGCTGAAGCTTTCTTT

clone_size: few
v_call: TRBV5-4
d_call: NA
j_call: TRBJ2-5
cdr3_length: 17
cdr3_aa: CASSLSGVGRERETQYF
cdr3_nt: TGTGCCAGCAGCTTGTCGGGTGTGGGACGGGAGCGTGAGACCCAGTACTTC

clone_size: NA
v_call: TRBV20-1
d_call: TRBD1
j_call: TRBJ1-6
cdr3_length: 13
cdr3_aa: CSARDRGISPLHF
cdr3_nt: TGCAGTGCTAGGGACAGGGGAATCTCACCCCTCCACTTT

clone_size: many
v_call: TRBV6-2/TRBV6-3
d_call: NA
j_call: TRBJ1-4
cdr3_length: 14
cdr3_aa: CASSRPATNEKLFF
cdr3_nt: TGTGCCAGCAGTCGTCCTGCAACTAATGAAAAACTGTTTTTT

clone_size: many
v_call: TRBV7-2
d_call: TRBD1
j_call: TRBJ1-4
cdr3_length: 14
cdr3_aa: CASSLGQGGEKLFF
cdr3_nt: TGTGCCAGCTCACTTGGACAGGGCGGTGAAAAACTGTTTTTT

clone_size: NA
v_call: TRBV29-1
d_call: TRBD2
j_call: TRBJ2-4
cdr3_length: 16
cdr3_aa: CSVLSPQTSGRVAKYF
cdr3_nt: TGCAGCGTTCTTAGTCCACAGACTAGCGGGAGGGTAGCTAAGTACTTC

clone_size: NA
v_call: TRBV5-1
d_call: TRBD2
j_call: TRBJ2-7
cdr3_length: 14
cdr3_aa: CASSATSGTDEQYF
cdr3_nt: TGCGCCAGCAGCGCGACTAGCGGGACTGACGAGCAGTACTTC

clone_size: many
v_call: TRBV12-3/TRBV12-4
d_call: NA
j_call: TRBJ2-5
cdr3_length: 18
cdr3_aa: CASSFVDGLAVFQETQYF
cdr3_nt: TGTGCCAGCAGTTTTGTGGACGGACTTGCCGTGTTTCAAGAGACCCAGTACTTC

clone_size: many
v_call: TRBV20-1
d_call: NA
j_call: TRBJ2-1
cdr3_length: 13
cdr3_aa: CSASSRADNEQFF
cdr3_nt: TGCAGTGCTAGTAGCAGGGCCGACAATGAGCAGTTCTTC

clone_size: few
v_call: TRBV19
d_call: NA
j_call: TRBJ1-5
cdr3_length: 15
cdr3_aa: CASSIVVTSNQPQHF
cdr3_nt: TGTGCCAGTAGTATAGTGGTTACTAGCAATCAGCCCCAGCATTTT

clone_size: many
v_call: TRBV28
d_call: TRBD1
j_call: TRBJ2-7
cdr3_length: 17
cdr3_aa: CASSLLFQGQGKGEQYF
cdr3_nt: TGTGCCAGCAGTTTACTGTTCCAAGGACAGGGAAAAGGCGAGCAGTACTTC

clone_size: many
v_call: TRBV6-1
d_call: TRBD2
j_call: TRBJ2-5
cdr3_length: 13
cdr3_aa: CASSGLAGASQYF
cdr3_nt: TGTGCCAGCAGCGGACTAGCGGGGGCCTCCCAGTACTTC

clone_size: many
v_call: TRBV18
d_call: NA
j_call: TRBJ2-7
cdr3_length: 11
cdr3_aa: CASSPQSEQYF
cdr3_nt: TGTGCCAGCTCACCACAGTCCGAGCAGTACTTC

clone_size: many
v_call: TRBV28
d_call: NA
j_call: TRBJ2-7
cdr3_length: 15
cdr3_aa: CASSIRRAPLYEQYF
cdr3_nt: TGTGCCAGCAGTATTCGGCGAGCCCCTCTCTACGAGCAGTACTTC

clone_size: many
v_call: TRBV29-1
d_call: TRBD2
j_call: TRBJ2-5
cdr3_length: 13
cdr3_aa: CSVKRTSGETQYF
cdr3_nt: TGCAGCGTCAAGAGAACTAGCGGCGAGACCCAGTACTTC

clone_size: many
v_call: TRBV28
d_call: NA
j_call: TRBJ2-7
cdr3_length: 15
cdr3_aa: CASSTYGQFSAEQYF
cdr3_nt: TGTGCCAGCAGTACCTACGGACAGTTCTCAGCCGAGCAGTACTTC